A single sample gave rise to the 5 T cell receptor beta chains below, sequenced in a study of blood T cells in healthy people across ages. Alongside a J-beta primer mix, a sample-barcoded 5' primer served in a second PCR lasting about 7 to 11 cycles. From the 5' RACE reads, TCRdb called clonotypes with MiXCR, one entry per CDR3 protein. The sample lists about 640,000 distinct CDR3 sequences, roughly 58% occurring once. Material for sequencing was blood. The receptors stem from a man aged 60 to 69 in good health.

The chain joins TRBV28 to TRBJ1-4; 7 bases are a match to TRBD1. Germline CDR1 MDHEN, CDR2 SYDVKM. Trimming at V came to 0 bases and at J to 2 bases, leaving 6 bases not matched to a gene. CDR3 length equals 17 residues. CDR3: CASSLWPDRLTNEKLFF. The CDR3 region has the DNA TGTGCCAGCAGTTTATGGCCGGACAGGCTGACTAATGAAAAACTGTTTTTT.

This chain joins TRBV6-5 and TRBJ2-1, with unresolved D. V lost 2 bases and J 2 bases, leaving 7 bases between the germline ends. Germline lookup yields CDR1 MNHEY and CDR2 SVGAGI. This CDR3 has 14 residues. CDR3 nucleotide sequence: TGTGCCAGCAGTTACGGTTTAGCCTACAATGAGCAGTTCTTC. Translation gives CASSYGLAYNEQFF.

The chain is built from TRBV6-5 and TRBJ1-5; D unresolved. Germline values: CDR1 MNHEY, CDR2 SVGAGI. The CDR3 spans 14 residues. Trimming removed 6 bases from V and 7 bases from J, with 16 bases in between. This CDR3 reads CASSPGGGGQPQHF. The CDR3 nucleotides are TGTGCCAGCAGCCCGGGCGGCGGAGGACAGCCCCAGCATTTT.

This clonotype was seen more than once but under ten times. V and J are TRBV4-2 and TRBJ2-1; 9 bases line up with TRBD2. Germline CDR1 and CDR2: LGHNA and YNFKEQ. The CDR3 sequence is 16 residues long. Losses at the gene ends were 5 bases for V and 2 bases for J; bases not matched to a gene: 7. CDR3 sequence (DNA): TGTGCCAGCAGCTTTAATCTAGCGGGGACCTACAATGAGCAGTTCTTC. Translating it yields CASSFNLAGTYNEQFF.

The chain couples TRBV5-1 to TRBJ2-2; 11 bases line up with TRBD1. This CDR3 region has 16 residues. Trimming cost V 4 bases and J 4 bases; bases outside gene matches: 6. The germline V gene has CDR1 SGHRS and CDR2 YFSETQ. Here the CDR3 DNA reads TGCGCCAGCAGCGACCGGACAGGGGGCCGCACCGGGGAGCTGTTTTTT. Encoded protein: CASSDRTGGRTGELFF.